The clone carrying this T cell receptor beta chain has ten or more counts. The antigen remains undetermined. The sample belongs to a study of T cells in Graves' hyperthyroidism and ophthalmopathy. Study-wide context: Peripheral blood was obtained at initial diagnosis, preceding any treatment. Whole-study findings and limits: Researchers found most expanded thyroid clonotypes above 0.001 in blood as well.

This CDR3 has 15 residues. The V gene's germline CDR1 is MGHDK and CDR2 SYGVNS. Trimming cost V 6 bases and J 5 bases; bases outside gene matches: 11. RNA transcripts served as the template for amplifying TCR beta CDR3 regions. HTBI primers were the set used in a first-round RT-PCR of the TCR CDR3. Using its own MiXCR run on the multiplex PCR reads, TCRdb lists one record per CDR3 protein. The sample yields more than 300,000 distinct CDR3 sequences, about 15% seen once. This sequence was found in a woman in her sixties or seventies with Graves' hyperthyroidism. The chain joins TRBV25-1 to TRBJ2-7, with TRBD1 matching 9 bases. Sequencing input: blood. CDR3 in amino acids: CASSLSTGGDDEQYF. CDR3 DNA: TGTGCCAGCAGCCTATCGACAGGGGGGGATGACGAGCAGTACTTC.